A selection of T cell receptor beta chains follows, all from one sample in a study of immune evolution from preneoplasia to lung adenocarcinoma. The protocol was immunoSEQ multiplex PCR, while the TCRdb copy is restricted to in-frame clones and leaves out a portion. The data contain 30,000 to 45,000 clones, roughly 68% of them singletons. The sample was FFPE invasive lung adenocarcinoma tissue. All receptors derive from a person in their sixties or seventies with lung adenocarcinoma. Both conserved end residues are part of each CDR3. A D gene is named only where the DNA matches it firmly. A row's size may be missing; if present it is once, few, many or a size class.

cdr3_length: 12; d_call: TRBD1; v_call: TRBV30; j_call: TRBJ1-2; clone_size: NA; cdr3_nt: TGTGCCTGGGGACAGGGGGCGGGTGGCTACACCTTC; cdr3_aa: CAWGQGAGGYTF
cdr3_length: 14; d_call: TRBD1; v_call: TRBV5-4; j_call: TRBJ2-7; clone_size: NA; cdr3_nt: TGTGCCAGCAGCTTCTGGGGACAGGGTGTCACTCAGTACTTC; cdr3_aa: CASSFWGQGVTQYF
cdr3_length: 13; d_call: NA; v_call: TRBV6-6; j_call: TRBJ1-1; clone_size: few; cdr3_nt: TGTGCCAGCAGCCGCGTGGAGAACACTGAAGCTTTCTTT; cdr3_aa: CASSRVENTEAFF
cdr3_length: 14; d_call: NA; v_call: TRBV11-2; j_call: TRBJ2-7; clone_size: NA; cdr3_nt: TGTGCCAGCAGCCAGGTCAGTCGAAGAGCCGAGCAGTACTTC; cdr3_aa: CASSQVSRRAEQYF
cdr3_length: 15; d_call: TRBD1; v_call: TRBV27; j_call: TRBJ1-2; clone_size: NA; cdr3_nt: TGTGCCAGCAGTTTAAAACAGGGGAGGTTAATCGGCTACACCTTC; cdr3_aa: CASSLKQGRLIGYTF
cdr3_length: 13; d_call: NA; v_call: TRBV6-1; j_call: TRBJ2-3; clone_size: NA; cdr3_nt: TGTGCCAGCAGTCCCCAGTTAGGGGATACGCAGTATTTT; cdr3_aa: CASSPQLGDTQYF
cdr3_length: 15; d_call: TRBD1; v_call: TRBV7-2; j_call: TRBJ2-5; clone_size: NA; cdr3_nt: TGTGCCAGCAGCTTAGTAGCCCAACAGGGGGAGACCCAGTACTTC; cdr3_aa: CASSLVAQQGETQYF
cdr3_length: 14; d_call: TRBD2; v_call: TRBV18; j_call: TRBJ2-7; clone_size: few; cdr3_nt: TGTGCCAGCTCACCCCTAGCGGGCCCCTACGAGCAGTACTTC; cdr3_aa: CASSPLAGPYEQYF
cdr3_length: 13; d_call: NA; v_call: TRBV6-6; j_call: TRBJ1-1; clone_size: NA; cdr3_nt: TGTGCCAGCAGTTACACGGGGAACACTGAAGCTTTCTTT; cdr3_aa: CASSYTGNTEAFF
cdr3_length: 14; d_call: TRBD1; v_call: TRBV6-5; j_call: TRBJ1-1; clone_size: NA; cdr3_nt: TGTGCCAGCAGTTACTACAGGGGTCGAACTGAAGCTTTCTTT; cdr3_aa: CASSYYRGRTEAFF
cdr3_length: 17; d_call: TRBD1; v_call: TRBV19; j_call: TRBJ1-5; clone_size: NA; cdr3_nt: TGTGCCAGTAGGGGGGGCAGGGGGATTCTCGTCGGTCAGCCCCAGCATTTT; cdr3_aa: CASRGGRGILVGQPQHF
cdr3_length: 15; d_call: NA; v_call: TRBV6-5; j_call: TRBJ2-7; clone_size: once; cdr3_nt: TGTGCCAGCAGCATTACAGGGATGGTAATCGGCGAGCAGTACTTC; cdr3_aa: CASSITGMVIGEQYF
cdr3_length: 16; d_call: TRBD2; v_call: TRBV4-2; j_call: TRBJ2-1; clone_size: NA; cdr3_nt: TGTGCCAGCAGCCAAGTTAGTCGCGGGAGGGCCAATGAGCAGTTCTTC; cdr3_aa: CASSQVSRGRANEQFF
cdr3_length: 14; d_call: NA; v_call: TRBV5-1; j_call: TRBJ2-2; clone_size: NA; cdr3_nt: TGCGCCAGCAGGAGGCAGAGCAACACCGGGGAGCTGTTTTTT; cdr3_aa: CASRRQSNTGELFF
cdr3_length: 15; d_call: TRBD1; v_call: TRBV11-3; j_call: TRBJ2-2; clone_size: NA; cdr3_nt: TGTGCCAGCAGCCCAAGACAGGGGGCTGGCGGGGAGCTGTTTTTT; cdr3_aa: CASSPRQGAGGELFF
cdr3_length: 13; d_call: NA; v_call: TRBV5-1; j_call: TRBJ1-5; clone_size: NA; cdr3_nt: TGCGCCAGCAGCTTGGCTCCGGATCAGCCCCAGCATTTT; cdr3_aa: CASSLAPDQPQHF
cdr3_length: 13; d_call: NA; v_call: TRBV7-2; j_call: TRBJ2-7; clone_size: NA; cdr3_nt: TGTGCCAGCAGCTTAATATCTACATACGAGCAGTACTTC; cdr3_aa: CASSLISTYEQYF
cdr3_length: 15; d_call: TRBD2; v_call: TRBV29-1; j_call: TRBJ2-1; clone_size: NA; cdr3_nt: TGCAGCGTCTCCGGGACTAGCGGGACATACAATGAGCAATTCTTC; cdr3_aa: CSVSGTSGTYNEQFF
cdr3_length: 14; d_call: NA; v_call: TRBV27; j_call: TRBJ2-5; clone_size: NA; cdr3_nt: TGTGCCAGCAGCCCCGGTAGGCCCTCGGGGACCCAGTACTTC; cdr3_aa: CASSPGRPSGTQYF
cdr3_length: 16; d_call: TRBD1; v_call: TRBV19; j_call: TRBJ1-2; clone_size: NA; cdr3_nt: TGTGCCAGTAGTCTCTCACGGGGGACAGCAAGCTATGGCTACACCTTC; cdr3_aa: CASSLSRGTASYGYTF
cdr3_length: 15; d_call: NA; v_call: TRBV9; j_call: TRBJ2-7; clone_size: NA; cdr3_nt: TGTGCCAGCAGCGTAGGCGGCGGGATGAACTACGAGCAGTACTTC; cdr3_aa: CASSVGGGMNYEQYF
cdr3_length: 15; d_call: NA; v_call: TRBV9; j_call: TRBJ1-5; clone_size: NA; cdr3_nt: TGTGCCAGCAGCCCCTACTCGGGGGGAGGTCAGCCCCAGCATTTT; cdr3_aa: CASSPYSGGGQPQHF
cdr3_length: 15; d_call: NA; v_call: TRBV5-4; j_call: TRBJ2-7; clone_size: NA; cdr3_nt: TGTGCCAGCAGCCCGGGACCGTTTAGCCCCTACGAGCAGTACTTC; cdr3_aa: CASSPGPFSPYEQYF
cdr3_length: 15; d_call: NA; v_call: TRBV13; j_call: TRBJ2-2; clone_size: NA; cdr3_nt: TGTGCCAGCAGCTTAGGGGCCGCGAACACCGGGGAGCTGTTTTTT; cdr3_aa: CASSLGAANTGELFF
cdr3_length: 16; d_call: NA; v_call: TRBV4-1; j_call: TRBJ1-4; clone_size: NA; cdr3_nt: TGCGCCAGCAGCCAAAGAATGGAGGGAGCTAATGAAAAACTGTTTTTT; cdr3_aa: CASSQRMEGANEKLFF
cdr3_length: 18; d_call: TRBD2; v_call: TRBV5-1; j_call: TRBJ2-3; clone_size: NA; cdr3_nt: TGCGCCAGCAGCTTGGCCAGGTCTAGCGGGGCCAGCACAGATACGCAGTATTTT; cdr3_aa: CASSLARSSGASTDTQYF
cdr3_length: 14; d_call: TRBD1; v_call: TRBV28; j_call: TRBJ2-7; clone_size: NA; cdr3_nt: TGTGCCAGCAGTTTACAGGGGGCTACCTACGAGCAGTACTTC; cdr3_aa: CASSLQGATYEQYF
cdr3_length: 16; d_call: NA; v_call: TRBV4-1; j_call: TRBJ2-3; clone_size: NA; cdr3_nt: TGCGCCAGCAGCCAAGTTCCAGCCGGGAACACAGATACGCAGTATTTT; cdr3_aa: CASSQVPAGNTDTQYF
cdr3_length: 14; d_call: TRBD1; v_call: TRBV7-9; j_call: TRBJ2-7; clone_size: NA; cdr3_nt: TGTGCCAGCACCCACCTGGACAGGGTCTACGAGCAGTACTTC; cdr3_aa: CASTHLDRVYEQYF
cdr3_length: 14; d_call: NA; v_call: TRBV11-3; j_call: TRBJ2-2; clone_size: NA; cdr3_nt: TGTGCCAGCAGCTTATTACTGGGGACCGGGGAGCTGTTTTTT; cdr3_aa: CASSLLLGTGELFF
cdr3_length: 16; d_call: TRBD1; v_call: TRBV6-5; j_call: TRBJ2-1; clone_size: few; cdr3_nt: TGTGCCAGCAGTTCCCTACCCGGGACAGGGGTGAATGAGCAGTTCTTC; cdr3_aa: CASSSLPGTGVNEQFF
cdr3_length: 12; d_call: NA; v_call: TRBV7-2; j_call: TRBJ1-1; clone_size: NA; cdr3_nt: TGTGCCAGCAGCTTATTTCCTGGAGGGGCTTTCTTT; cdr3_aa: CASSLFPGGAFF
cdr3_length: 14; d_call: NA; v_call: TRBV7-2; j_call: TRBJ2-3; clone_size: NA; cdr3_nt: TGTGCCAGCAGGTCAGGACAGAAGGCAGATACGCAGTATTTT; cdr3_aa: CASRSGQKADTQYF
cdr3_length: 14; d_call: NA; v_call: TRBV19; j_call: TRBJ2-7; clone_size: NA; cdr3_nt: TGTGCCAGTTCCGAAGGGGGAGCGCTGGGGGAGCAGTACTTC; cdr3_aa: CASSEGGALGEQYF
cdr3_length: 13; d_call: NA; v_call: TRBV5-1; j_call: TRBJ1-2; clone_size: NA; cdr3_nt: TGCGCCAGCAGCATGACAGCTAACTATGGCTACACCTTC; cdr3_aa: CASSMTANYGYTF
cdr3_length: 14; d_call: TRBD2; v_call: TRBV28; j_call: TRBJ2-7; clone_size: NA; cdr3_nt: TGTGCCAGCACCCGGAGCGGGAGTAGGTACGAGCAGTACTTC; cdr3_aa: CASTRSGSRYEQYF
cdr3_length: 12; d_call: TRBD1; v_call: TRBV6-1; j_call: TRBJ1-3; clone_size: once; cdr3_nt: TGTGCCAGCAGTTTACAGGGGAACACCATATATTTT; cdr3_aa: CASSLQGNTIYF
cdr3_length: 16; d_call: TRBD1; v_call: TRBV19; j_call: TRBJ2-2; clone_size: few; cdr3_nt: TGTGCCAGTACCCCCCCGAGGACAGGGCGGGCCGGGGAGCTGTTTTTT; cdr3_aa: CASTPPRTGRAGELFF
cdr3_length: 13; d_call: NA; v_call: TRBV7-2; j_call: TRBJ2-1; clone_size: NA; cdr3_nt: TGTGCCAGCAGCTTAGCGGGAGCAAATGAGCAGTTCTTC; cdr3_aa: CASSLAGANEQFF
cdr3_length: 12; d_call: NA; v_call: TRBV28; j_call: TRBJ2-7; clone_size: NA; cdr3_nt: TGTGCCAGCAGCAGGGAAGGCTACGAGCAGTACTTC; cdr3_aa: CASSREGYEQYF
cdr3_length: 12; d_call: NA; v_call: TRBV6-1; j_call: TRBJ1-2; clone_size: NA; cdr3_nt: TGTGCCAGCTCCGGAGAGGGCTATGGCTACACCTTC; cdr3_aa: CASSGEGYGYTF
cdr3_length: 15; d_call: NA; v_call: TRBV2; j_call: TRBJ1-2; clone_size: NA; cdr3_nt: TGTGCCAGCAGTGAAATTAGGGGGATTAACTATGGCTACACCTTC; cdr3_aa: CASSEIRGINYGYTF
cdr3_length: 15; d_call: NA; v_call: TRBV7-2; j_call: TRBJ2-5; clone_size: NA; cdr3_nt: TGTGCCAGCAGCTTAGCTCGGAATAGTCGAGAGACCCAGTACTTC; cdr3_aa: CASSLARNSRETQYF
cdr3_length: 12; d_call: NA; v_call: TRBV6-7; j_call: TRBJ1-5; clone_size: NA; cdr3_nt: TGTGCCAGCAGTTACGTGGGACAGCCCCAGCATTTT; cdr3_aa: CASSYVGQPQHF
cdr3_length: 12; d_call: NA; v_call: TRBV6-1; j_call: TRBJ1-5; clone_size: NA; cdr3_nt: TGTGCCAGCAGTGAAAAGGTCCAGCCCCAGCATTTT; cdr3_aa: CASSEKVQPQHF
cdr3_length: 13; d_call: NA; v_call: TRBV29-1; j_call: TRBJ1-2; clone_size: NA; cdr3_nt: TGCAGCGTTGGAAAGGGGGTCAACTATGGCTACACCTTC; cdr3_aa: CSVGKGVNYGYTF
cdr3_length: 15; d_call: TRBD2; v_call: TRBV4-2; j_call: TRBJ2-7; clone_size: NA; cdr3_nt: TGTGCCAGCAGCTTGCAGAGCGGGAGGTCCTACGAGCAGTACTTC; cdr3_aa: CASSLQSGRSYEQYF
cdr3_length: 17; d_call: TRBD1; v_call: TRBV19; j_call: TRBJ2-2; clone_size: NA; cdr3_nt: TGTGCCAGTAGTCCTTACAGGGGAAATTTGAACACCGGGGAGCTGTTTTTT; cdr3_aa: CASSPYRGNLNTGELFF
cdr3_length: 16; d_call: NA; v_call: TRBV15; j_call: TRBJ2-5; clone_size: NA; cdr3_nt: TGTGCCACCAGCAGAGTCGGGACCGCCCTGGGAGAGACCCAGTACTTC; cdr3_aa: CATSRVGTALGETQYF
cdr3_length: 14; d_call: NA; v_call: TRBV7-9; j_call: TRBJ2-5; clone_size: few; cdr3_nt: TGTGCCAGCAGCACGTACGGTTGGGAGGAGACCCAGTACTTC; cdr3_aa: CASSTYGWEETQYF
cdr3_length: 13; d_call: NA; v_call: TRBV6-1; j_call: TRBJ2-7; clone_size: NA; cdr3_nt: TGTGCCAGCAGTTCCCGAGGAGGGAGGGAGCAGTACTTC; cdr3_aa: CASSSRGGREQYF
cdr3_length: 15; d_call: NA; v_call: TRBV11-2; j_call: TRBJ1-1; clone_size: NA; cdr3_nt: TGTGCCAGCAGCTCACTTGACACCCTCGCGGCTGAAGCTTTCTTT; cdr3_aa: CASSSLDTLAAEAFF